The T cell receptor beta chain described here comes from a study of T cell responses to AZD1222 COVID-19 vaccine. The method was immunoSEQ multiplex PCR; TCRdb's version includes in-frame clones alone and lacks a portion of them. The data show under 200,000 clones, 70% to 90% seen once. In the case of this clone: Antigen: not known. This sample includes further DNA sequences coding for the same CDR3.

The V gene lost 1 base and the J gene lost 1 base, with 7 bases spanning the gap. The CDR3 totals 15 residues. The germline V gene encodes CDR1 SGHVS and CDR2 FQNEAQ. General study points: There were repertoire samples only from the period after the peak T cell response. The CD4 TCRs associated with vaccination extended across spike and predominated at 160-218 and 743-854.

The origin of this receptor is an adult who received the AZD1222 COVID-19 vaccine. V usage is TRBV7-8 and J usage is TRBJ2-2, with a possible D match to TRBD1 (6 bases). Sequencing was performed on peripheral blood, taken 28 days after the second AZD1222 dose. This CDR3 reads CASSLVQGNTGELFF. The CDR3, as DNA: TGTGCCAGCAGCTTAGTACAGGGGAACACCGGGGAGCTGTTTTTT.